Below are 27 T cell receptor beta chains sequenced from a single sample in a study of T-cell reconstitution after alpha-beta-depleted transplantation in children. Preparation of the TCRbeta library involved a method that used unique molecular identifiers. Each CDR3 protein is one row after TCRdb ran MiXCR on the PCR reads. This sample has fewer than 550,000 distinct CDR3 sequences, with around 16% found just once. The material sequenced was PBMCs, mostly from graft donor cells, taken 360 days after TCRalphabeta/CD19-depleted stem cell transplant. The receptors were sampled from a boy in the first two years of life who had a stem cell transplant for Wiskott-Aldrich syndrome, so the T cells may come from the graft donor.

V and J are TRBV7-9 and TRBJ2-5, with D unclear. The germline gives CDR1 SEHNR, CDR2 FQNEAQ (reference sequence). With 5 bases removed from V and 0 bases from J, the gap between germline ends came to 10 bases. The CDR3 contains 14 residues. CDR3 amino acids: CASSPAPNQETQYF. The CDR3 DNA follows: TGTGCCAGCAGCCCAGCTCCTAACCAAGAGACCCAGTACTTC. The full variable domain, completed using reference TRBV7-9 and TRBJ2-5, is DTGVSQNPRHKITKRGQNVTFRCDPISEHNRLYWYRQTLGQGPEFLTYFQNEAQLEKSRLLSDRFSAERPKGSFSTLEIQRTEQGDSAMYLCASSPAPNQETQYFGPGTRLLVL.

This clonotype was observed at least ten times. CDR3 sequence (DNA): TGTGCCACCAGTGATTTCAGGGGAACCGGGGAGCTGTTTTTT. Translation: CATSDFRGTGELFF. The rearrangement uses TRBV24-1 and TRBJ2-2, with D tentatively TRBD1 (6 bases). With 1 base removed from V and 5 bases from J, the gap between germline ends came to 7 bases. The CDR3 is 14 residues long. Germline CDR1 reads KGHDR; CDR2 reads SFDVKD.

The chain carries TRBV21-1 and TRBJ2-7; the table names TRBD1, a call not compared with the DNA. TRBV21-1 is tagged as a pseudogene. The CDR3 covers 15 residues. This CDR3 reads CASSKPPRAGYEQYF. The CDR3, as DNA: TGTGCCAGCAGCAAACCACCTAGGGCGGGCTACGAGCAGTACTTC.

The sample holds a few counts of this clonotype. This chain links TRBV5-6 with TRBJ2-7; 8 nucleotides match TRBD1. The CDR3 is made up of 13 amino acids. V shed 2 bases and J 5 bases; nucleotides not matched to a gene: 3. The V gene's germline CDR1 is SGHDT and CDR2 YYEEEE. The CDR3 sequence is CASSFGQGDEQYF. The CDR3 region has the DNA TGTGCCAGCAGCTTCGGACAGGGAGACGAGCAGTACTTC.

J is TRBJ1-1 and V is TRBV6-1, with D unclear. The CDR3 totals 13 residues. V was clipped by 8 bases and J by 1 base, with 11 bases between them. Germline lookup yields CDR1 MNHNS and CDR2 SASEGT. The CDR3 sequence is CASRNSWNTEAFF. The CDR3 DNA follows: TGTGCCAGCCGGAATAGCTGGAACACTGAAGCTTTCTTT.

This clonotype was recorded many times. The chain employs TRBV9 and TRBJ2-1; D not resolved. The CDR3 runs 12 residues. The V gene's germline CDR1 is SGDLS and CDR2 YYNGEE. V dropped 4 bases and J dropped 6 bases, with 8 bases sitting between them. CDR3 nucleotides: TGTGCCAGCAGCAGGACGTCCAATGAGCAGTTCTTC. Translation gives CASSRTSNEQFF.

This sequence joins TRBV4-3 and TRBJ2-7; tentatively, D is TRBD1 (5 bases). The CDR3 spans 16 residues. Trimming cost V 1 base and J 4 bases, with 17 bases left between them. Germline CDR1 reads LGHNA; CDR2 reads YSLEER. CDR3 sequence: CASSQAGQGYGYEQYF. The CDR3 DNA follows: TGCGCCAGCAGCCAAGCTGGGCAGGGATATGGGTACGAGCAGTACTTC.

This clonotype was seen a handful of times. The chain uses TRBV5-1 and TRBJ2-2, with D tentatively TRBD1 (7 bases). The germline CDR1 and CDR2 sequences are SGHRS and YFSETQ. Trimming shortened V by 4 bases and J by 0 bases, and 10 bases separated the two germline ends. The length of the CDR3 is 15 residues. This chain's CDR3 is CASSRGTANTGELFF. The CDR3 nucleotides are TGCGCCAGCAGCCGGGGGACAGCGAACACCGGGGAGCTGTTTTTT.

This clonotype appeared a few times. The chain carries TRBV24-1 and TRBJ2-3; 8 positions agree with TRBD1. Germline CDR1 KGHDR, CDR2 SFDVKD. This CDR3 is 15 amino acids long. Trimming removed 6 bases from V and 3 bases from J; junction bases left unmatched: 7. CDR3 protein: CATSSSQGATDTQYF. The CDR3 bases are TGTGCCACCAGTTCTTCCCAGGGGGCAACAGATACGCAGTATTTT.

This clonotype was seen a handful of times. The genes are TRBV5-1 and TRBJ2-4, with 8 bases lining up with TRBD1. CDR3 size: 13 residues. Germline V gene data show CDR1 as SGHRS and CDR2 as YFSETQ. Trimming at V came to 5 bases and at J to 10 bases, leaving 8 bases not matched to a gene. For the CDR3, the DNA is TGCGCCAGCAGGGCTGGACAGGGCGGAATTCAGTACTTC. This translates into CASRAGQGGIQYF.

This chain links TRBV12-3 or TRBV12-4 with TRBJ2-6, with D uncertain. V dropped 6 bases and J dropped 0 bases, with 12 bases sitting between them. The CDR3 loop spans 16 amino acids. The CDR3 DNA reads as TGTGCCAGCAGCCACCCCCCCCACTCTGGGGCCAACGTCCTGACTTTC. It is translated as CASSHPPHSGANVLTF.

The J gene is TRBJ2-3, the V gene TRBV5-1; TRBD2 might be the D (7 bases). This CDR3 has 15 amino acids. The germline gives CDR1 SGHRS, CDR2 YFSETQ. V dropped 0 bases and J dropped 7 bases, with 15 bases sitting between them. DNA of the CDR3: TGCGCCAGCAGCTTGGAAGGGGGGGGACTCTATACGCAGTATTTT. Amino acid sequence: CASSLEGGGLYTQYF.

This chain uses TRBV5-5 with TRBJ2-1, with TRBD1 matching over 9 bases. CDR3 length: 19 amino acids. Germline CDR1 is SGHKS and CDR2 is YYEKEE (reference sequence). V trimming: 1 base; J trimming: 0 bases; junction bases outside the gene matches: 11. The CDR3 region has the DNA TGTGCCAGCAGCTTGTCGGGACAGGGCGTTCTTATCTCCTACAATGAGCAGTTCTTC. This translates into CASSLSGQGVLISYNEQFF.

This clonotype was recorded at least ten times. V is TRBV20-1 and J is TRBJ2-1; the D gene is possibly TRBD1 (6 bases). Germline V gives CDR1 DFQATT, CDR2 SNEGSKA (reference sequence). This CDR3 region has 12 residues. V gave up 3 bases and J gave up 7 bases, with 10 bases separating them. The CDR3 here is CSASMGANEQFF. CDR3 DNA sequence: TGCAGTGCTAGTATGGGGGCAAATGAGCAGTTCTTC.

The table lists this clonotype with a few counts. The chain combines TRBV7-9 with TRBJ2-5; D might be TRBD2 (6 bases). Trimming shortened V by 3 bases and J by 1 base, and 9 bases separated the two germline ends. This CDR3 is built from 14 residues. Germline CDR1 reads SEHNR; CDR2 reads FQNEAQ (reference sequence). CDR3 DNA: TGTGCCAGCAGCTTTCCGACTAGCCAAGAGACCCAGTACTTC. Translation: CASSFPTSQETQYF.

The gene calls are TRBV28 and TRBJ2-1, with D perhaps TRBD2 (6 bases). V was pared by 1 base and J by 10 bases, with 20 bases between. Germline CDR1 MDHEN, CDR2 SYDVKM. The CDR3 extends over 16 amino acids. CDR3 in DNA: TGTGCCAGCAGTTTATACCCTCCGACCCGGGCGGGAGAGCAGTTCTTC. This encodes CASSLYPPTRAGEQFF. The full variable domain, its missing parts supplied by reference TRBV28 and TRBJ2-1, is DVKVTQSSRYLVKRTGEKVFLECVQDMDHENMFWYRQDPGLGLRLIYFSYDVKMKEKGDIPEGYSVSREKKERFSLILESASTNQTSMYLCASSLYPPTRAGEQFFGPGTRLTVL.

The chain couples TRBV12-3 or TRBV12-4 to TRBJ1-2; possible D gene TRBD1, 6 bases. V was clipped by 3 bases and J by 2 bases, with 10 bases between them. The CDR3 spans 14 residues. Written as DNA, the CDR3 is TGTGCCAGCAGTTTTGGGGGCGTCAACTATGGCTACACCTTC. Its translation is CASSFGGVNYGYTF.

This clonotype occurred many times. The chain joins TRBV12-3 or TRBV12-4 to TRBJ2-3; 7 bases agree with TRBD1. The CDR3 runs 13 residues. J was trimmed by 4 bases and V by 7 bases; bases with no gene match: 5. CDR3 nucleotide sequence: TGTGCCAGCAACCGGGACAGCCCAGATACGCAGTATTTT. It translates to CASNRDSPDTQYF.

V gene TRBV6-2 or TRBV6-3 combines with J gene TRBJ2-7, with D possibly matching TRBD2 (5 bases). The CDR3 spans 13 residues. Between the trimmed V and J ends, which lost 0 bases and 6 bases, there was a span of 9 bases. Germline CDR1 is MNHEY and CDR2 is SVGEGT. This CDR3 is CASSYSMAGEQYF. CDR3 DNA: TGTGCCAGCAGTTACTCGATGGCGGGCGAGCAGTACTTC.

The rearrangement links TRBV13 to TRBJ2-1; 7 bases are a match to TRBD2. The CDR3 covers 16 residues. Germline V gene data show CDR1 as PRHDT and CDR2 as FYEKMQ (reference sequence). Unmatched junction bases numbered 7, after V lost 5 bases and J lost 0 bases. The CDR3 here is CASSQTGTISYNEQFF. The CDR3 nucleotides are TGTGCCAGCAGCCAGACCGGGACTATCTCCTACAATGAGCAGTTCTTC.

This clonotype turned up a few times. The chain is built from TRBV7-9 and TRBJ2-7; D is possibly TRBD1 or TRBD2 (5 bases each). V gave up 0 bases and J gave up 5 bases, with 14 bases separating them. The CDR3 consists of 15 residues. Germline V gene data show CDR1 as SEHNR and CDR2 as FQNEAQ (reference sequence). The CDR3 here is CASSLAGRRSHEQYF. CDR3 DNA sequence: TGTGCCAGCAGCTTAGCGGGACGTCGGAGTCACGAGCAGTACTTC.

A few counts support this clonotype. The CDR3 sequence is CASSESPVDTQYF. The CDR3 DNA sequence: TGTGCCAGCAGTGAATCCCCTGTTGATACGCAGTATTTT. The rearrangement links TRBV25-1 to TRBJ2-3; D not resolved. The germline V gene encodes CDR1 MGHDK and CDR2 SYGVNS. This CDR3 contains 13 residues. The germline V and J ends were trimmed by 1 base and 6 bases, with 8 bases remaining between them.

The chain combines TRBV5-1 with TRBJ1-2; maybe TRBD1 (5 bases). CDR1 is SGHRS and CDR2 is YFSETQ in the germline V gene. Trimming stripped 4 bases from V and 10 bases from J, with 11 bases between. The CDR3 loop spans 11 amino acids. CDR3 sequence reads: CASSSQGSYTF. The CDR3 coding sequence is TGCGCCAGCAGCAGTCAGGGATCCTACACCTTC.

The gene calls are TRBV11-3 and TRBJ2-3; D gene uncertain. V dropped 1 base and J dropped 1 base, with 9 bases sitting between them. Germline CDR1 SGHNT, CDR2 YENEEA. This CDR3 has 15 residues. The CDR3 nucleotides are TGTGCCAGCAGCTTAGGGATTCGAGGCACAGATACGCAGTATTTT. This codes for CASSLGIRGTDTQYF. The full variable domain, with the rest looked up from reference TRBV11-3 and TRBJ2-3, is EAGVVQSPRYKIIEKKQPVAFWCNPISGHNTLYWYLQNLGQGPELLIRYENEEAVDDSQLPKDRFSAERLKGVDSTLKIQPAELGDSAVYLCASSLGIRGTDTQYFGPGTRLTVL.

This chain connects TRBV20-1 to TRBJ2-7, with TRBD2 matching 12 bases. The V and J ends lost 3 bases and 0 bases, in that order; junction bases with no gene match: 6. This CDR3 is 16 amino acids long. Germline CDR1 reads DFQATT; CDR2 reads SNEGSKA (reference sequence). The CDR3 reads CSASLASGRASYEQYF. The DNA of the CDR3 is TGCAGTGCTAGTTTGGCTAGCGGGAGGGCCTCCTACGAGCAGTACTTC.

This clonotype was seen a handful of times. This chain uses TRBV28 with TRBJ1-2; 7 bases map to TRBD1. Germline V lookup: CDR1 MDHEN, CDR2 SYDVKM. The junction had 13 bases not matched to a gene; V was cut back by 7 bases and J by 5 bases. The CDR3 contains 15 residues. The CDR3 region is CASTPLGGLGYGYTF. The CDR3 coding sequence is TGTGCCAGCACTCCCCTAGGGGGCCTAGGATATGGCTACACCTTC.

The chain links TRBV28 to TRBJ2-7; 12 nucleotides match TRBD1. Losses at the gene ends were 3 bases for V and 8 bases for J; bases not matched to a gene: 5. Germline values: CDR1 MDHEN, CDR2 SYDVKM. The CDR3 covers 14 residues. The CDR3 region has the DNA TGTGCCAGCAGTTTCGGGACAGGGGGCGCCAAGCAGTACTTC. This gives the protein CASSFGTGGAKQYF.